The rows below give T cell receptor beta chains drawn from one sample of a study of shared clonotypes between healthy human individuals. TCRdb keeps only in-frame clones here, not all; method: immunoSEQ multiplex PCR. The sample includes about 2,100,000 clones, approximately 94% of them seen just once. Specimen: naive CD8+ T cells from PBMCs. These receptor sequences come from a man in his late teens or twenties in good health. Some clones in this sample may be carry-over from other donors' samples. The CDR3 runs from the conserved cysteine through the conserved F or W. D genes are given only for firm matches. Only some rows state a clone size, as once, few, many or a class for expanded clones.

v_gene	d_gene	abundance	j_gene	CDR3aa	CDR3nt
TRBV15	TRBD1	-	TRBJ1-1	CATSNLFRDRGRKDTEAFF	TGTGCCACCAGCAACTTATTCCGGGACAGGGGGCGCAAGGACACTGAAGCTTTCTTT
TRBV6-1	TRBD2	-	TRBJ2-1	CASSEVGLAYYNEQFF	TGTGCCAGCAGTGAAGTGGGACTAGCGTACTACAATGAGCAGTTCTTC
TRBV5-1	-	-	TRBJ2-7	CASSLDRPDSYEQYF	TGCGCCAGCAGCTTAGACAGGCCAGATTCCTACGAGCAGTACTTC
TRBV13	TRBD2	-	TRBJ2-7	CASSVDGGSIYEQYF	TGTGCCAGCAGCGTAGACGGCGGGAGTATCTACGAGCAGTACTTC
TRBV19	-	few	TRBJ1-1	CASSIASGGFTEAFF	TGTGCCAGTAGTATAGCCTCAGGAGGTTTCACTGAAGCTTTCTTT
TRBV7-9	-	few	TRBJ1-1	CASSSELTVNTEAFF	TGTGCCAGCAGCTCAGAATTGACGGTGAACACTGAAGCTTTCTTT
TRBV27	TRBD1	-	TRBJ2-1	CASSIGQGAVEQFF	TGTGCCAGCAGTATTGGACAGGGGGCGGTTGAGCAGTTCTTC
TRBV28	-	-	TRBJ2-2	CASSSGRLWGSNTGELFF	TGTGCCAGCAGTTCAGGCCGATTGTGGGGATCGAACACCGGGGAGCTGTTTTTT
TRBV9	TRBD1	-	TRBJ2-1	CASSAGTGGNEQFF	TGTGCCAGCAGCGCCGGGACAGGGGGCAATGAGCAGTTCTTC
TRBV28	-	-	TRBJ1-5	CASRDAPRGNQPQHF	TGTGCCAGCAGGGACGCCCCCCGGGGCAATCAGCCCCAGCATTTT
TRBV11-3	-	-	TRBJ1-1	CASSLHGGARGTEAFF	TGTGCCAGCAGCCTGCACGGGGGGGCTAGGGGCACTGAAGCTTTCTTT
TRBV5-6	TRBD2	-	TRBJ2-3	CASSLGASGRAGTQYF	TGTGCCAGCAGCTTGGGGGCTAGCGGGAGGGCCGGAACGCAGTATTTT
TRBV6-5	-	-	TRBJ2-2	CASSPSWNTGELFF	TGTGCCAGCAGTCCTAGTTGGAACACCGGGGAGCTGTTTTTT
TRBV19	TRBD1	-	TRBJ1-2	CASTPGQTYGYTF	TGTGCCAGTACCCCGGGACAGACTTATGGCTACACCTTC
TRBV27	TRBD2	-	TRBJ2-7	CASSLIPAGGPGEQYF	TGTGCCAGCAGTTTGATCCCAGCGGGAGGGCCGGGTGAGCAGTACTTC
TRBV7-2	TRBD2	-	TRBJ2-7	CASSFGGNYEQYF	TGTGCCAGCAGCTTCGGGGGGAACTACGAGCAGTACTTC
TRBV4-2	TRBD2	-	TRBJ2-7	CASSQELLAGSYEQYF	TGTGCCAGCAGCCAAGAGCTATTAGCGGGGTCATACGAGCAGTACTTC
TRBV19	-	-	TRBJ2-2	CATNSGGELFF	TGTGCCACTAATTCGGGCGGGGAGCTGTTTTTT
TRBV7-6	-	-	TRBJ1-2	CASSFAQGYGYTF	TGTGCCAGCAGCTTTGCACAGGGCTATGGCTACACCTTC
TRBV7-9	TRBD1	-	TRBJ1-4	CASSRDRAASYEKLFF	TGTGCCAGCAGCCGCGACAGGGCGGCTTCTTATGAAAAACTGTTTTTT
TRBV6-6	-	once	TRBJ2-5	CASSYWRRSLQETQYF	TGTGCCAGCAGTTACTGGCGACGCAGCCTCCAAGAGACCCAGTACTTC
TRBV6-5	TRBD1	-	TRBJ2-1	CASRERDRGRNEQFF	TGTGCCAGCAGAGAACGGGACAGGGGGCGAAATGAGCAGTTCTTC
TRBV7-9	-	-	TRBJ1-4	CASSFSSEREKLFF	TGTGCCAGCAGCTTTTCATCCGAACGTGAAAAACTGTTTTTT
TRBV7-9	-	-	TRBJ2-2	CASSLERGANTGELFF	TGTGCCAGCAGCTTAGAGAGAGGGGCGAACACCGGGGAGCTGTTTTTT
TRBV10-3	-	-	TRBJ1-4	CAISGHRNEKLFF	TGTGCCATCAGTGGACATAGAAATGAAAAACTGTTTTTT
TRBV2	-	-	TRBJ1-4	CASGGVGEKLFF	TGTGCCAGCGGGGGGGTCGGTGAAAAACTGTTTTTT
TRBV5-6	-	-	TRBJ2-7	CASSSRRAPVYEQYF	TGTGCCAGCAGCTCGAGGAGGGCGCCTGTCTACGAGCAGTACTTC
TRBV5-1	-	once	TRBJ1-2	CASSLREDNYGYTF	TGCGCCAGCAGCTTGAGGGAGGACAACTATGGCTACACCTTC
TRBV5-1	-	-	TRBJ2-7	CASSWSQGFGSYEQYF	TGCGCCAGCAGCTGGTCACAGGGTTTTGGCTCCTACGAGCAGTACTTC
TRBV7-6	TRBD1	-	TRBJ2-7	CASSLARTDRGLSEQYF	TGTGCCAGCAGCTTAGCGAGGACGGACAGGGGGCTCAGCGAGCAGTACTTC
TRBV15	-	-	TRBJ1-1	CATGRGNTEAFF	TGTGCCACCGGACGGGGGAACACTGAAGCTTTCTTT
TRBV7-9	-	few	TRBJ1-2	CASRRAPDGYTF	TGTGCCAGCAGGAGGGCCCCTGACGGCTACACCTTC
TRBV27	-	-	TRBJ1-3	CASSSLPGSSGNTIYF	TGTGCCAGCAGTTCACTACCAGGGAGCTCTGGAAACACCATATATTTT
TRBV5-1	-	-	TRBJ1-1	CASSPFMMGNTEAFF	TGCGCCAGCAGCCCCTTTATGATGGGGAACACTGAAGCTTTCTTT
TRBV5-8	-	-	TRBJ1-1	CASSLGVSTEAFF	TGTGCCAGCAGTTTGGGGGTCAGCACTGAAGCTTTCTTT
TRBV5-1	-	-	TRBJ1-1	CASSSTRDTEMNTEAFF	TGCGCCAGCAGCTCCACCCGGGACACCGAAATGAACACTGAAGCTTTCTTT
TRBV2	-	-	TRBJ2-7	CASSEGVPYEQYF	TGTGCCAGCAGTGAAGGGGTCCCCTACGAGCAGTACTTC
TRBV6-5	-	-	TRBJ2-7	CASSSPWGRNSYEQYF	TGTGCCAGCAGTTCCCCCTGGGGACGGAACTCCTACGAGCAGTACTTC
TRBV30	TRBD1	-	TRBJ1-1	CAWSASFGTGASNTEAFF	TGTGCCTGGAGTGCATCCTTCGGGACAGGGGCCTCGAACACTGAAGCTTTCTTT
TRBV28	TRBD1	-	TRBJ2-2	CASSFTGQGIGELFF	TGTGCCAGCAGTTTCACCGGACAGGGTATCGGGGAGCTGTTTTTT
TRBV2	TRBD1	-	TRBJ1-5	CASSELRTGYNQPQHF	TGTGCCAGCAGTGAATTGCGGACAGGGTATAATCAGCCCCAGCATTTT
TRBV6-5	-	few	TRBJ1-5	CASGNQGAQPQHF	TGTGCCAGCGGTAACCAGGGCGCTCAGCCCCAGCATTTT
TRBV29-1	-	-	TRBJ2-7	CSARDISYEQYF	TGCAGCGCTCGGGACATCTCCTACGAGCAGTACTTC
TRBV4-3	TRBD2	-	TRBJ2-7	CASSPGLAGGFYEQYF	TGCGCCAGCAGCCCCGGACTAGCGGGAGGATTCTACGAGCAGTACTTC
TRBV7-9	-	-	TRBJ1-2	CASSLGGDGYTF	TGTGCCAGCAGCTTAGGAGGGGATGGCTACACCTTC
TRBV19	-	-	TRBJ1-1	CASSTGWVDTEAFF	TGTGCCAGTAGTACTGGATGGGTTGACACTGAAGCTTTCTTT
TRBV11-3	-	-	TRBJ2-2	CASSRTITGELFF	TGTGCCAGCAGCCGGACCATTACCGGGGAGCTGTTTTTT
TRBV5-6	-	-	TRBJ2-2	CASSLAGGRGVRRTGELFF	TGTGCCAGCAGCTTGGCCGGCGGCAGGGGGGTTCGTCGGACCGGGGAGCTGTTTTTT
TRBV7-7	TRBD2	-	TRBJ2-1	CASSEGTSVDNEQFF	TGTGCCAGCAGCGAGGGGACTAGCGTGGACAATGAGCAGTTCTTC
TRBV28	TRBD2	-	TRBJ2-7	CASRTVGSGFDEQYF	TGTGCCAGCAGAACCGTCGGTAGCGGGTTTGACGAGCAGTACTTC